These 15 T cell receptor beta chains were all obtained from the same sample, sequenced in a study of T cell responses to AZD1222 COVID-19 vaccine (dated by TCRdb to the early 2020s). What the time point label conveys for this sample: about 28 days (+/-7) after the second vaccine dose. To prepare the library, the immunoSEQ multiplex PCR assay was applied. TCRdb obtained this table from immuneACCESS and retained in-frame rearrangements with V and J assigned. These tables miss some clones; where compared with another copy, unresolved V genes account for less than half of the shortfall, and the remainder is unexplained. For this sample the table gives around 130,000 clones, of which roughly nine tenths were detected only once. Clones ranked in the top ten supply approximately 8.8% of the sample. Source: peripheral blood, taken 28 days after the second AZD1222 dose. Receptor source: an adult who received the AZD1222 COVID-19 vaccine.

The chain is built from TRBV19 and TRBJ2-2, with unresolved D. CDR3 length: 15 amino acids. V shed 2 bases and J shed 6 bases, with 13 bases lying between them. The germline V gene has CDR1 LNHDA and CDR2 SQIVND (reference sequence). CDR3 coding DNA: TGTGCCAGTAGTATATCCGGGCTCTTGGCCGGGGAGCTGTTTTTT. Its protein product is CASSISGLLAGELFF.

The chain is built from TRBV4-3 and TRBJ1-1, with D possibly TRBD1 on 5 matching bases. V lost 0 bases and J 7 bases, leaving 15 bases between the germline ends. Germline CDR1 is LGHNA and CDR2 is YSLEER. The CDR3 runs to 15 residues. The CDR3 DNA sequence: TGCGCCAGCAGCCAAGATAGCGGGGGGATGGTTGAAGCTTTCTTT. It yields the protein CASSQDSGGMVEAFF.

The chain combines TRBV11-2 with TRBJ1-6; a weak D match, TRBD1 (6 bases). V was pared by 7 bases and J by 5 bases, with 15 bases between. The CDR3 spans 15 residues. Germline CDR1 is SGHAT and CDR2 is FQNNGV. Here the CDR3 DNA reads TGTGCCAGCAATCCAGGCAGGGGTCATAATTCACCCCTCCACTTT. Translating gives CASNPGRGHNSPLHF.

The rearrangement uses TRBV2 and TRBJ2-5, with TRBD2 matching over 7 bases. Trimming took 7 bases from V and 5 from J; bases not matched to a gene: 10. Germline CDR1 reads SNHLY; CDR2 reads FYNNEI. The CDR3 loop spans 14 amino acids. The CDR3 DNA sequence: TGTGCCAGCACAAGGGACTATACCAAGGAGACCCAGTACTTC. It encodes CASTRDYTKETQYF.

This clone has a single count. The chain employs TRBV7-3 and TRBJ1-6; D unclear. V dropped 1 base and J dropped 7 bases, with 5 bases sitting between them. Per germline, CDR1 SGHTA and CDR2 FQGTGA. This CDR3 region has 13 residues. The CDR3 DNA sequence: TGTGCCAGCAGCTTAAACCCAAATTCACCCCTCCACTTT. This encodes CASSLNPNSPLHF.

The CDR3: CASSLAGINEQFF. The CDR3 DNA reads TGCGCCAGCAGCTTGGCAGGCATCAATGAGCAGTTCTTC. The chain joins TRBV5-1 to TRBJ2-1; D gene unclear. Germline CDR1 SGHRS, CDR2 YFSETQ. The CDR3 totals 13 residues. The ends were cut back, 0 bases at V and 6 bases at J, with 7 bases in the middle.

The rearrangement joins TRBV19 to TRBJ1-1; 7 bases match TRBD1. The V and J ends lost 4 bases and 1 base, in that order; junction bases with no gene match: 3. Germline assignment: CDR1 LNHDA and CDR2 SQIVND (reference sequence). This CDR3 has 14 residues. CDR3 sequence reads: CASSTGQANTEAFF. The CDR3 nucleotides read TGTGCCAGTAGTACAGGACAGGCGAACACTGAAGCTTTCTTT.

The chain joins TRBV7-2 to TRBJ2-2, with 9 bases that match TRBD2. The CDR3 has 18 amino acids. The trim removed 3 bases at V and 2 bases at J, leaving 10 bases unmatched. Per germline, CDR1 SGHTA and CDR2 FQGNSA. The CDR3 bases are TGTGCCAGCAGCTTCCGACTAGCGGTGATAGGTAACACCGGGGAGCTGTTTTTT. It translates to CASSFRLAVIGNTGELFF.

There are a few counts of this clone. This chain connects TRBV11-2 to TRBJ2-7; D gene ambiguous. There are 14 residues in the CDR3. Deletions cut 0 bases from V and 0 bases from J, with 6 bases between. Germline V CDR1 and CDR2: SGHAT, FQNNGV. This chain's CDR3 is CASSLDPGSYEQYF. CDR3 coding DNA: TGTGCCAGCAGCTTAGATCCGGGCTCCTACGAGCAGTACTTC.

This rearrangement joins TRBV7-6 to TRBJ2-2, with D uncertain. The germline CDR1 and CDR2 sequences are SGHVS and FNYEAQ. This CDR3 comprises 15 residues. Trimming left V 3 bases short and J 6 bases short, with 14 bases between. CDR3 sequence: CASSFMGRKAGELFF. The CDR3, as DNA: TGTGCCAGCAGCTTCATGGGAAGGAAAGCCGGGGAGCTGTTTTTT.

The chain combines TRBV29-1 with TRBJ2-1, with 9 bases fitting TRBD2. The CDR3 covers 15 residues. Germline V gene lookup returns CDR1 SQVTM and CDR2 ANQGSEA. Trimming took 1 base from V and 7 from J; bases not matched to a gene: 8. The CDR3 DNA follows: TGCAGCGTTGAAGGAGGGACTAGCCATTTTAATGAGCAGTTCTTC. Translated: CSVEGGTSHFNEQFF.

V and J are TRBV29-1 and TRBJ2-5; no definite D call. The CDR3 length is 11 residues. Trimming removed 6 bases at V and 0 bases at J, with 5 bases between. The germline CDR1 and CDR2 sequences are SQVTM and ANQGSEA. CDR3 sequence reads: CSVGNQETQYF. CDR3 coding DNA: TGCAGCGTGGGGAACCAAGAGACCCAGTACTTC.

The rearrangement links TRBV5-1 to TRBJ2-2; TRBD1 might be the D (6 bases). Trimming cost V 3 bases and J 4 bases, with 13 bases left between them. Germline CDR1 SGHRS, CDR2 YFSETQ. This CDR3 is 15 amino acids long. The CDR3 DNA follows: TGCGCCAGCAGCTCGCAGGGGAGAAGCACCGGGGAGCTGTTTTTT. This encodes CASSSQGRSTGELFF.

The CDR3: CASSGTRQGGTGELFF. The CDR3 nucleotides are TGTGCCAGCAGCGGAACGAGACAGGGTGGCACCGGGGAGCTGTTTTTT. The chain carries TRBV5-4 and TRBJ2-2, with 7 bases fitting TRBD1. This CDR3 has 16 residues. Germline lookup yields CDR1 SGHNT and CDR2 YYREEE (reference sequence). V lost 4 bases to trimming and J lost 4 bases; unmatched junction nucleotides: 10.

This chain uses TRBV19 with TRBJ2-3; 12 bases match TRBD2. CDR1 is LNHDA and CDR2 is SQIVND in the germline V gene (reference sequence). V lost 5 bases to trimming and J lost 3 bases; unmatched junction nucleotides: 3. This CDR3 is 15 amino acids long. Here the CDR3 DNA reads TGTGCCAGTAGTCTGACTAGCGGGAGAACAGATACGCAGTATTTT. This translates into CASSLTSGRTDTQYF.